This T cell receptor (beta chain) was recovered during a study of T cell repertoires in cytomegalovirus infection. Study at large: CMV infection together with matching HLA type was indicated by public TCR beta signatures.

Study findings and constraints: Within the response measured ex vivo, HLA-C-restricted CMV-specific TCR beta clonotypes were dominant.

One entry per CDR3 protein results from TCRdb running MiXCR on the reads. Of about 490,000 distinct CDR3 sequences listed, around a quarter were seen once; the top ten hold around 13%. With regard to this clonotype: Its target is not known.

The CDR3 is 12 residues long. Germline assignment: CDR1 MDHEN and CDR2 SYDVKM. Between the trimmed V and J ends, which lost 6 bases and 5 bases, there was a span of 7 bases. This chain uses TRBV28 with TRBJ2-2, with D tentatively TRBD2 (6 bases). What was sequenced was PBMCs. This TCR came from a human donor in good health (CMV status not recorded). Some clones in this sample may be carry-over from other donors' samples. CDR3 amino acids: CASRAGTGELFF. Here the CDR3 DNA reads TGTGCCAGCAGGGCGGGGACCGGGGAGCTGTTTTTT.